This T cell receptor (beta chain) was captured by sequencing in a study of blood T cells in healthy people across ages (dated by TCRdb to about 2015). About the investigation overall: In model experiments, template switching captured about one uniquely barcoded TCR beta cDNA molecule for every two T cells. Age-related changes in TCR beta repertoire diversity were measured in the study by deep sequencing normalized with unique cDNA molecular identifiers. To avoid experimental bias, donors of different ages were randomly spread across the sequencing lanes. The donors were split into four age groups: young (average 16 years), middle-aged (more than 35), aged (roughly 68) and long-lived (roughly 80). Two additional independent replicas of 1 million unique cDNA reads from the same blood draw were analyzed for two donors (one aged 18 to 30 and one aged 80 or older). Study-wide conclusions, independent of this receptor: There was a strong correlation between observed TCR beta diversity and the percentage of naive T cells measured by flow cytometry. The long-lived group showed more naive CD4+ T cells, fewer expanded clones and increased TCR diversity than the aged group, suggesting age selection. Observed TCR beta diversity per million T cells fell roughly linearly with age, and a significant reduction was already apparent by age roughly 40. Estimates of total diversity based on one million sequenced T cells were considered lower bounds and underestimates. Bulk unsorted PBMC profiling prevented conclusive comparison of naive and antigen-experienced compartments. Because the CMV infection status of the donors was unknown, age-related changes in expanded clonotypes may potentially have been confounded.

The library was obtained by 5' RACE. Sequencing relied on an Illumina HiSeq 2500. The second PCR ran for roughly 7 to 11 cycles and used a J-beta primer mix along with a sample-barcoded 5' primer. A unique molecular identifier was introduced onto each TCR beta cDNA molecule by a template-switch 5' adaptor carrying 12 random nucleotides. At least 2.5 million CDR3-containing paired-end reads were obtained from each sample. First-strand cDNA synthesis was performed from all RNA using the Mint cDNA synthesis kit, with priming by a TRBC-specific oligonucleotide. Following uracil-DNA glycosylase treatment, all cDNA underwent a first 18-cycle PCR with the universal primers M1SS and BC2_uni_R. The authors processed their data as follows. Each sample was normalized by randomly selecting 1 million high-quality reads, each carrying a distinct molecular identifier. Reads with shared molecular identifiers were discarded instead of being binned into consensus sequences. MiTCR, set to a Q25 quality threshold and the strictest error-elimination algorithm, was used for CDR3 identification, clonotype clustering and error correction. A nonparametric unseen species model with Euler transformation was used to estimate a lower bound on total TCR beta diversity. TCRdb reanalyzed the raw reads on its own, using fastp at Q25 for trimming and MiXCR for clone calling, and kept in-frame beta chains. Rows with one shared CDR3 protein collapse into an entry with the most common genes and DNA. Here the V and J calls rest on TCRdb's processing, not on the authors' analysis. The sample yields about 1.4 million distinct CDR3 sequences; roughly 64% were counted once. In total, the top ten clones hold about 6.3% of the sample.

As for this clonotype: Its specific antigen is unknown. No qualities accompany the bases; no much larger clone lies one base away.

The 39 donors, aged about 6 to 95 years, were systemically healthy Caucasian individuals from Russia. About 9.8 milliliters of peripheral blood were drawn from each donor into EDTA-treated Vacutainer tubes. PBMCs were isolated by Ficoll-Paque density-gradient centrifugation, with at least 7 million obtained per sample. Trizol reagent was used to extract total RNA from PBMCs, with at least 6 micrograms per sample. For every donor, flow cytometry on a PBMC aliquot measured the percentage of naive CD45RAhigh/CD27high T cells. CDR1 and CDR2 are drawn from the germline V gene: SGHTA, FQGNSA. V sheds 4 bases and J sheds 0 bases, leaving 10 bases between their ends. From its cysteine to its phenylalanine, the CDR3 spans 14 amino acids. Only the CDR3 part of the read is kept: 42 bases, read in frame from the first base.

The chain is assembled from TRBV7-2 and TRBJ2-7; no D gene can be assigned with confidence. Sequencing was done on a sample of blood. The receptor was isolated from a man younger than 35 in good health. The DNA is TGTGCCAGCAGCTCGTACGGAATCTCCTACGAGCAGTACTTC. It is translated as CASSSYGISYEQYF.